One and the same sample provided the 30 T cell receptor beta chains below, sequenced in a study of shared clonotypes between healthy human individuals (dated by TCRdb to the early 2020s). Libraries were constructed by the immunoSEQ multiplex PCR assay. In its TCRdb copy, this immuneACCESS table keeps in-frame sequences only and misses some clones. Where compared with another copy, unresolved V genes explain less than half of these, and the others have no known cause. In this sample the table shows millions of clones, roughly 92% of which occur a single time. Roughly 0.14% of the sample comes from the top ten. Sequenced: naive CD4+ T cells sorted from blood. The cell subset or site label, as the study defines it: CD45RA+ positively selected. Every receptor here comes from a man younger than 30 in good health.

The chain recombines TRBV7-2 with TRBJ2-1; no firm D call. The V end was cut by 1 base, the J end by 3 bases, with 4 bases between. The CDR3 is 13 amino acids. Germline V gene lookup returns CDR1 SGHTA and CDR2 FQGNSA. In nucleotides, the CDR3 is TGTGCCAGCAGCTTAGAAAACTACAATGAGCAGTTCTTC. It yields the protein CASSLENYNEQFF.

A word on this clone: Other nucleotide sequences in the sample specify the same CDR3. The gene calls are TRBV5-1 and TRBJ1-4; 9 nucleotides align to TRBD1. CDR1 and CDR2 from the germline V gene are SGHRS and YFSETQ. The CDR3 has 14 residues. V shed 4 bases, J shed 7 bases, and the junction held 5 bases outside the gene matches. The CDR3 here is CASSAGQGIEKLFF. The CDR3 DNA sequence: TGCGCCAGCAGCGCGGGACAGGGAATTGAAAAACTGTTTTTT. The full variable domain, its missing parts supplied by reference TRBV5-1 and TRBJ1-4, is KAGVTQTPRYLIKTRGQQVTLSCSPISGHRSVSWYQQTPGQGLQFLFEYFSETQRNKGNFPGRFSGRQFSNSRSEMNVSTLELGDSALYLCASSAGQGIEKLFFGSGTQLSVL.

The chain combines TRBV5-4 with TRBJ2-1; D possibly corresponds to TRBD1 (6 bases). Deletions cut 3 bases from V and 3 bases from J, with 13 bases between. The CDR3 runs to 15 residues. Looked up from germline, CDR1 is SGHNT and CDR2 is YYREEE (reference sequence). The CDR3 protein is CASSSGTNVYNEQFF. CDR3 DNA: TGTGCCAGCAGCTCCGGGACAAACGTCTACAATGAGCAGTTCTTC. The full variable domain, with the rest looked up from reference TRBV5-4 and TRBJ2-1, is ETGVTQSPTHLIKTRGQQVTLRCSSQSGHNTVSWYQQALGQGPQFIFQYYREEENGRGNFPPRFSGLQFPNYSSELNVNALELDDSALYLCASSSGTNVYNEQFFGPGTRLTVL.

V is TRBV7-8 and J is TRBJ2-7, with 11 bases matching TRBD2. CDR1 and CDR2 (germline): SGHVS, FQNEAQ. The J segment lost 3 bases and the V segment lost 1 base, leaving 5 bases of the junction unmatched. This CDR3 has 16 residues. CDR3 loop: CASSLGTSGGIYEQYF. Here the CDR3 DNA reads TGTGCCAGCAGCTTAGGAACTAGCGGGGGCATCTACGAGCAGTACTTC.

This chain uses TRBV9 with TRBJ2-5; D is tentatively TRBD1 or TRBD2 (6 bases each). Germline assignment: CDR1 SGDLS and CDR2 YYNGEE. The V and J ends lost 3 bases and 4 bases respectively, with 13 bases between them. The CDR3 contains 14 residues. CDR3 nucleotide sequence: TGTGCCAGCAGCGCCCAACAGGGAGGAGAGACCCAGTACTTC. Translation: CASSAQQGGETQYF.

The chain has TRBV18 and TRBJ1-1, with 10 positions matching TRBD1. The germline V gene encodes CDR1 KGHSH and CDR2 LQKENI. This CDR3 spans 15 amino acids. Germline trimming cut 4 bases from V and 6 bases from J; bases unmatched to any gene: 8. This chain's CDR3 is CASSLLTGGRAEAFF. CDR3 DNA: TGTGCCAGCTCACTTTTGACAGGGGGCAGGGCTGAAGCTTTCTTT.

DNA for the CDR3: TGTGCCATCAGACAGGGGTCCTACAATGAGCAGTTCTTC. Its protein product is CAIRQGSYNEQFF. The gene calls are TRBV10-3 and TRBJ2-1; 7 nucleotides agree with TRBD1. This CDR3 spans 13 amino acids. Trimming cost V 6 bases and J 1 base; bases outside gene matches: 0. Germline values: CDR1 ENHRY, CDR2 SYGVKD.

V usage is TRBV6-1 and J usage is TRBJ2-1; D ambiguous. The CDR3 covers 14 residues. Germline V gives CDR1 MNHNS, CDR2 SASEGT. V shed 7 bases and J shed 6 bases, with 16 bases lying between them. The chain's CDR3 is CASTPVPDANEQFF. The CDR3 coding sequence is TGTGCCAGCACCCCAGTCCCTGATGCCAATGAGCAGTTCTTC.

The chain combines TRBV15 with TRBJ1-2, with 7 bases identical to TRBD1. The germline V gene encodes CDR1 LNHNV and CDR2 YYDKDF (reference sequence). V trimming: 1 base; J trimming: 10 bases; junction bases outside the gene matches: 9. This CDR3 is 14 amino acids long. The CDR3 here is CATSRAGTDMVYTF. CDR3 in DNA: TGTGCCACCAGCAGAGCCGGGACAGATATGGTCTACACCTTC.

This clone was counted a few times. The chain employs TRBV18 and TRBJ2-7; D ambiguous. The germline gives CDR1 KGHSH, CDR2 LQKENI. V was cut by 5 bases and J by 2 bases, with 10 bases left in between. This CDR3 comprises 13 residues. The CDR3 protein is CASSYRLAYEQYF. The CDR3, as DNA: TGTGCCAGCTCATATCGATTGGCCTACGAGCAGTACTTC.

This chain connects TRBV6-1 to TRBJ2-7; unclear D gene. Germline CDR1 reads MNHNS; CDR2 reads SASEGT. The CDR3 extends over 12 amino acids. V lost 6 bases, J lost 5 bases, and 11 bases lay in between. The CDR3 DNA reads TGTGCCAGCAGGTGGGGTTACGACGAGCAGTACTTC. Protein sequence: CASRWGYDEQYF.

J is TRBJ1-2 and V is TRBV5-1, with D possibly being TRBD1 (5 bases). The CDR3 sequence is 16 residues long. Germline loops: CDR1 SGHRS, CDR2 YFSETQ. The ends were cut back, 0 bases at V and 2 bases at J, with 14 bases in the middle. CDR3 in DNA: TGCGCCAGCAGCTTGGGCGGGACGAGATTAAACTATGGCTACACCTTC. Amino acids: CASSLGGTRLNYGYTF.

The genes are TRBV19 and TRBJ2-7; 9 bases agree with TRBD1. Germline V gene sequence: CDR1 LNHDA, CDR2 SQIVND (reference sequence). V lost 4 bases to trimming and J lost 0 bases; unmatched junction nucleotides: 4. The CDR3 length is 15 residues. CDR3 coding DNA: TGTGCCAGTAGTACGGTGACAGGGGGCTCCTACGAGCAGTACTTC. Translated, it gives CASSTVTGGSYEQYF.

The chain joins TRBV2 to TRBJ2-2, with 8 nucleotides matching TRBD1. Trimming cost V 4 bases and J 1 base; bases outside gene matches: 5. The germline CDR1 and CDR2 sequences are SNHLY and FYNNEI. The CDR3 spans 16 residues. CDR3 residues: CASSAGQEKNTGELFF. The CDR3 nucleotides are TGTGCCAGCAGTGCGGGACAGGAGAAGAACACCGGGGAGCTGTTTTTT.

This clone appeared a single time. J is TRBJ1-4 and V is TRBV10-3; D is perhaps TRBD1 (5 bases). Germline CDR1 and CDR2: ENHRY and SYGVKD. This CDR3 comprises 14 residues. V was shortened by 3 bases and J by 7 bases, with 12 bases between the two germline ends. This CDR3 reads CAISDMGGGEKLFF. CDR3 nucleotides: TGTGCCATCAGTGATATGGGGGGGGGTGAAAAACTGTTTTTT.

V and J are TRBV18 and TRBJ2-7; 8 positions agree with TRBD1. V shed 2 bases, J shed 4 bases, and the junction held 10 bases outside the gene matches. CDR3 size: 16 residues. The germline V gene encodes CDR1 KGHSH and CDR2 LQKENI. The CDR3 loop is CASSPFPGGISYEQYF. CDR3 in DNA: TGTGCCAGCTCACCATTTCCAGGGGGCATCTCATACGAGCAGTACTTC.

V is TRBV7-9 and J is TRBJ2-1; 7 bases agree with TRBD2. The CDR3 contains 14 residues. From germline, CDR1 is SEHNR and CDR2 FQNEAQ (reference sequence). J lost 2 bases, V lost 5 bases, and 3 bases had no gene match. Written as DNA, the CDR3 is TGTGCCAGCAGCCCGCGGGGGACCTACAATGAGCAGTTCTTC. Amino acids: CASSPRGTYNEQFF.

The CDR3, as DNA: TGTGCCTGGAGTGTAGTAGGGGGCTCCTACGAGCAGTACTTC. It is translated as CAWSVVGGSYEQYF. The chain employs TRBV30 and TRBJ2-7, with D possibly matching TRBD1 (6 bases). Germline CDR1 is GTSNPN and CDR2 is SVGIG (reference sequence). The CDR3 is 14 residues long. V lost 0 bases and J 0 bases, leaving 9 bases between the germline ends.

In DNA, the CDR3 is TGTGCCAGCAGCCCAGGGGACAGAACCACAGATACGCAGTATTTT. This sequence encodes CASSPGDRTTDTQYF. The chain links TRBV9 to TRBJ2-3, with 7 bases identical to TRBD1. Germline assignment: CDR1 SGDLS and CDR2 YYNGEE. Unmatched junction bases numbered 7, after V lost 4 bases and J lost 2 bases. This CDR3 region has 15 residues. Drawing the rest from reference TRBV9 and TRBJ2-3, the complete variable domain is DSGVTQTPKHLITATGQRVTLRCSPRSGDLSVYWYQQSLDQGLQFLIQYYNGEERAKGNILERFSAQQFPDLHSELNLSSLELGDSALYFCASSPGDRTTDTQYFGPGTRLTVL.

In this sample, this clone turned up a few times. Other DNA variants within this sample encode the same CDR3. The rearrangement joins TRBV7-2 to TRBJ1-1, with D hard to call. The CDR3 spans 13 residues. V gave up 1 base and J gave up 5 bases, with 8 bases separating them. Germline CDR1 reads SGHTA; CDR2 reads FQGNSA. CDR3 bases: TGTGCCAGCAGCTTAGAACTGGGAACTGAAGCTTTCTTT. This codes for CASSLELGTEAFF. The variable domain in full, with the rest retrieved from reference TRBV7-2 and TRBJ1-1, is GAGVSQSPSNKVTEKGKDVELRCDPISGHTALYWYRQSLGQGLEFLIYFQGNSAPDKSGLPSDRFSAERTGGSVSTLTIQRTQQEDSAVYLCASSLELGTEAFFGQGTRLTVV.

The V gene is TRBV9, the J gene TRBJ2-1; TRBD1 matches 7 bases. Germline V gives CDR1 SGDLS, CDR2 YYNGEE. With 1 base clipped from V and 5 bases from J, the junction kept 12 bases outside the gene matches. CDR3 length: 17 amino acids. CDR3 region: CASSVSTGVLKDNEQFF. The CDR3 DNA reads as TGTGCCAGCAGCGTATCTACAGGGGTTCTTAAGGACAATGAGCAGTTCTTC.

The chain recombines TRBV9 with TRBJ2-7; D could derive from TRBD1 or TRBD2 (6 bases each). The V end was cut by 4 bases, the J end by 1 base, with 18 bases between. From germline, CDR1 is SGDLS and CDR2 YYNGEE. This CDR3 is built from 16 residues. The CDR3 DNA reads TGTGCCAGCAGCCCGGAGGGCAGGGGATCGTCCTACGAGCAGTACTTC. Amino acids: CASSPEGRGSSYEQYF.

The gene calls are TRBV7-2 and TRBJ1-2; the D is unclear. In germline, CDR1 is SGHTA, CDR2 FQGNSA. CDR3 length equals 15 residues. The V end was cut by 5 bases, the J end by 0 bases, with 13 bases between. CDR3 residues: CASSQEAATNYGYTF. For the CDR3, the DNA is TGTGCCAGCAGCCAAGAGGCAGCCACTAACTATGGCTACACCTTC.

The chain uses TRBV5-1 and TRBJ2-1; 9 bases agree with TRBD1. V trimming: 4 bases; J trimming: 10 bases; junction bases outside the gene matches: 12. CDR3 length: 15 amino acids. Germline V gene sequence: CDR1 SGHRS, CDR2 YFSETQ. The CDR3 nucleotides read TGCGCCAGCAGCCTCGGCCGGGACAGGGATAGCGAGCAGTTCTTC. Its translation is CASSLGRDRDSEQFF.

This clone was recorded once. The rearrangement uses TRBV4-1 and TRBJ1-3; D unresolved. Germline V lookup: CDR1 MGHRA, CDR2 YSYEKL. The CDR3 is 14 residues long. V was cut by 8 bases and J by 0 bases, with 11 bases left in between. The CDR3 is CASSPVNSGNTIYF. The CDR3 DNA follows: TGCGCCAGCTCCCCAGTTAACTCTGGAAACACCATATATTTT.

In this sample, this clone turned up once. The chain carries TRBV29-1 and TRBJ2-7, with D perhaps matching TRBD1 (5 bases). The CDR3 loop spans 11 amino acids. V gave up 6 bases and J gave up 6 bases, with 12 bases separating them. Germline assignment: CDR1 SQVTM and CDR2 ANQGSEA. CDR3 region: CSVRQSGEQYF. As DNA, the CDR3 is TGCAGCGTCCGACAGAGTGGCGAGCAGTACTTC.

This chain connects TRBV5-1 to TRBJ2-5, with D tentatively TRBD2 (5 bases). Trimming stripped 1 base from V and 3 bases from J, with 19 bases between. There are 17 residues in the CDR3. Germline values: CDR1 SGHRS, CDR2 YFSETQ. This CDR3 is CASSLNSWLAGKETQYF. Here the CDR3 DNA reads TGCGCCAGCAGCTTGAATTCATGGCTGGCGGGTAAAGAGACCCAGTACTTC.

In its sample, this clone was seen once. The rearrangement uses TRBV25-1 and TRBJ1-6; D possibly corresponds to TRBD1 (5 bases). V lost 4 bases, J lost 7 bases, and 17 bases lay in between. This CDR3 region has 16 residues. Germline values: CDR1 MGHDK, CDR2 SYGVNS. This chain's CDR3 is CASSASRGWENSPLHF. The CDR3, as DNA: TGTGCCAGCAGTGCTTCTCGGGGCTGGGAGAATTCACCCCTCCACTTT.

J is TRBJ1-4 and V is TRBV30, with unresolved D. Germline V gene sequence: CDR1 GTSNPN, CDR2 SVGIG (reference sequence). The length of the CDR3 is 15 residues. V was pared by 0 bases and J by 3 bases, with 11 bases between. The CDR3, as DNA: TGTGCCTGGAGTGTACCTGGGAGGCCTAATGAAAAACTGTTTTTT. Its translation: CAWSVPGRPNEKLFF.

The chain is built from TRBV6-6 and TRBJ2-5; 7 nucleotides match TRBD2. The J segment lost 4 bases and the V segment lost 0 bases, leaving 2 bases of the junction unmatched. This CDR3 has 14 amino acids. From germline, CDR1 is MNHNY and CDR2 SVGAGI (reference sequence). The CDR3 spells CASSYSRGGETQYF. CDR3 sequence (DNA): TGTGCCAGCAGTTACTCCCGCGGGGGAGAGACCCAGTACTTC.